These 27 T cell receptor beta chains were sequenced from one sample in a study of blood T cell repertoires in COVID-19. The repertoire was sequenced with immunoSEQ multiplex PCR; TCRdb's copy has only in-frame clones and lacks some. The table shows about 170,000 clones, with about 80% occurring only once. The sample was peripheral blood. Receptors originate from a man aged 65-85 years with active or convalescent COVID-19.

The V call is TRBV9, the J call TRBJ2-5; D ambiguous. Looked up from germline, CDR1 is SGDLS and CDR2 is YYNGEE. CDR3 length: 13 residues. Trimming took off 3 bases at V and 1 base at J, with 7 bases between the two ends. CDR3 DNA sequence: TGTGCCAGCAGCGCCTCCCCCCAAGAGACCCAGTACTTC. This translates into CASSASPQETQYF.

This rearrangement joins TRBV3-1 (or the pseudogene TRBV3-2) to TRBJ1-1; 7 nucleotides agree with TRBD1. V was pared by 4 bases and J by 6 bases, with 11 bases of the junction left unmatched. The germline V gene encodes CDR1 LGHDT and CDR2 YNNKEL (reference sequence). This CDR3 is built from 15 residues. The CDR3 spells CASSLFQGGRAEAFF. The CDR3 bases are TGTGCCAGCAGCCTCTTCCAGGGGGGTCGGGCTGAAGCTTTCTTT.

The V and J genes are TRBV7-9 and TRBJ2-7; D gene uncertain. Germline CDR1 SEHNR, CDR2 FQNEAQ (reference sequence). The CDR3 extends over 12 amino acids. V was clipped by 1 base and J by 3 bases, with 4 bases between them. The CDR3 loop reads CASSLGYYEQYF. The DNA of the CDR3 is TGTGCCAGCAGCTTAGGCTACTACGAGCAGTACTTC.

To note about this clone: The junction departs from germline at one end; a sequencing error may be responsible. The chain combines TRBV24-1 with TRBJ1-5; possible D gene TRBD1, 5 bases. The V gene's germline CDR1 is KGHDR and CDR2 SFDVKD. The CDR3 runs 13 residues. The CDR3 loop reads CATSDQGKQPQHF. The CDR3, as DNA: TGTGCCACCAGTGACCAGGGCAAGCAGCCCCAGCATTTT.

The chain employs TRBV5-1 and TRBJ1-6, with D possibly TRBD1 on 5 matching bases. Germline V gene data show CDR1 as SGHRS and CDR2 as YFSETQ. This CDR3 is 15 amino acids long. V lost 3 bases and J 11 bases, leaving 18 bases between the germline ends. The DNA of the CDR3 is TGCGCCAGCAGCTCGCCTGGGGAGGGGAAGGCACCCCTCCACTTT. It yields the protein CASSSPGEGKAPLHF.

This clone came up once. The rearrangement uses TRBV28 and TRBJ1-2; D is unresolved. Trimming pared 6 bases from V and 4 bases from J, leaving 15 bases between. This CDR3 has 14 amino acids. CDR1 is MDHEN, CDR2 SYDVKM, per germline. The CDR3 DNA sequence: TGTGCCAGCAGACCCCACGGGAGCCTCTATGGCTACACCTTC. It specifies CASRPHGSLYGYTF.

This sequence joins TRBV7-9 and TRBJ1-1, with TRBD1 identical over 10 bases. Germline CDR1 reads SEHNR; CDR2 reads FQNEAQ (reference sequence). The ends lost 5 bases at V and 5 bases at J; junction bases unmatched: 5. This CDR3 contains 14 residues. The CDR3 nucleotides are TGTGCCAGCAGCCAGGAGGGACAGGGGACTGAAGCTTTCTTT. Its translation: CASSQEGQGTEAFF.

This rearrangement joins TRBV7-7 to TRBJ2-3; the match to TRBD1 covers 8 bases. With V trimmed by 0 bases and J by 8 bases, 13 bases remained unmatched. Germline-derived CDR1 and CDR2 are SSHAT and FNYEAQ (reference sequence). The CDR3 contains 17 residues. CDR3 region: CASSLAPGQGEEGTQYF. The DNA of the CDR3 is TGTGCCAGCAGCTTAGCCCCAGGACAGGGTGAGGAGGGTACGCAGTATTTT.

The rearrangement links TRBV10-3 to TRBJ1-2, with TRBD1 as a possible D gene (6 bases). The germline CDR1 and CDR2 sequences are ENHRY and SYGVKD. V dropped 7 bases and J dropped 6 bases, with 18 bases sitting between them. The CDR3 is 14 residues long. The CDR3 loop is CAINSGTLSDGYTF. The CDR3 region has the DNA TGTGCCATCAACTCCGGGACACTCTCTGATGGCTACACCTTC.

The chain has TRBV7-5 and TRBJ2-3; the table gives TRBD1 as D, unverified against the DNA. TRBV7-5 represents a pseudogene. There are 14 residues in the CDR3. CDR3 loop: CARRPTGETDTQYF. The CDR3 coding sequence is TGTGCCAGAAGGCCGACAGGGGAGACAGATACGCAGTATTTT.

V and J are TRBV11-2 and TRBJ1-6; 8 bases map to TRBD1. Per the germline V gene, CDR1 is SGHAT and CDR2 is FQNNGV. V was clipped by 6 bases and J by 0 bases; unmatched bases: 4. The length of the CDR3 is 16 residues. The CDR3: CASRGQESSYNSPLHF. Written as DNA, the CDR3 is TGTGCCAGCAGGGGACAGGAGAGCTCCTATAATTCACCCCTCCACTTT. Filled out from reference TRBV11-2 and TRBJ1-6, the complete variable domain reads EAGVAQSPRYKIIEKRQSVAFWCNPISGHATLYWYQQILGQGPKLLIQFQNNGVVDDSQLPKDRFSAERLKGVDSTLKIQPAKLEDSAVYLCASRGQESSYNSPLHFGNGTRLTVT.

This clone was found a few times. V and J are TRBV5-1 and TRBJ1-1; D gene ambiguous. Germline V CDR1 and CDR2: SGHRS, YFSETQ. Trimming took 0 bases from V and 1 from J, leaving 7 bases between them. The CDR3 sequence is 14 residues long. CDR3 in amino acids: CASSLGQANTEAFF. The DNA for the CDR3 is TGCGCCAGCAGCTTGGGTCAGGCGAACACTGAAGCTTTCTTT.

The chain uses TRBV6-5 and TRBJ2-2; 8 bases map to TRBD2. The V and J ends lost 4 bases and 0 bases, in that order; junction bases with no gene match: 4. This CDR3 region has 16 residues. Germline CDR1 MNHEY, CDR2 SVGAGI. CDR3 sequence (DNA): TGTGCCAGCAGTTCCACGGGGGGGACGAACACCGGGGAGCTGTTTTTT. Translating gives CASSSTGGTNTGELFF.

This chain links TRBV18 with TRBJ2-7; D is possibly TRBD2 (6 bases). The CDR3 loop spans 16 amino acids. Trimming removed 3 bases from V and 0 bases from J, with 15 bases in between. The germline V gene has CDR1 KGHSH and CDR2 LQKENI. CDR3 sequence: CASSPPIGGTSYEQYF. CDR3 nucleotides: TGTGCCAGCTCACCTCCCATCGGCGGGACCTCCTACGAGCAGTACTTC.

The CDR3 nucleotides read TGTGCCAGCTCGGGACGGAGGGAGGGCTACACCTTC. Translated: CASSGRREGYTF. The chain is built from TRBV18 and TRBJ1-2, with D possibly TRBD1 on 5 matching bases. Trimming removed 6 bases at V and 8 bases at J, with 13 bases between. This CDR3 region has 12 residues. The V gene's germline CDR1 is KGHSH and CDR2 LQKENI.

This clone was seen a handful of times. The chain links TRBV9 to TRBJ1-2; D not certain. The CDR3 runs to 15 residues. The V and J ends lost 2 bases and 0 bases respectively, with 11 bases between them. From germline, CDR1 is SGDLS and CDR2 YYNGEE. In DNA form, the CDR3 reads TGTGCCAGCAGCGTGTCCTCCCTGTCTAACTATGGCTACACCTTC. Translation gives CASSVSSLSNYGYTF.

The chain links TRBV5-1 to TRBJ2-1; 10 bases agree with TRBD2. The V gene end was trimmed by 0 bases and the J gene end by 7 bases; junction bases not matched to a gene: 7. The CDR3 runs 16 residues. From germline, CDR1 is SGHRS and CDR2 YFSETQ. The CDR3 DNA reads as TGCGCCAGCAGCTTGGCGCTAGCGGGAGTTGGGAATGAGCAGTTCTTC. It specifies CASSLALAGVGNEQFF.

This rearrangement joins TRBV11-2 to TRBJ2-7, with D possibly matching TRBD2 (5 bases). This CDR3 has 16 amino acids. Per germline, CDR1 SGHAT and CDR2 FQNNGV. V lost 4 bases, J lost 7 bases, and 23 bases lay in between. The CDR3 nucleotides read TGTGCCAGCAGCTCCTACCTGGACTTGCCAACGGGAGAGCAGTACTTC. This sequence encodes CASSSYLDLPTGEQYF. Looking up the rest from reference TRBV11-2 and TRBJ2-7 gives the full variable domain: EAGVAQSPRYKIIEKRQSVAFWCNPISGHATLYWYQQILGQGPKLLIQFQNNGVVDDSQLPKDRFSAERLKGVDSTLKIQPAKLEDSAVYLCASSSYLDLPTGEQYFGPGTRLTVT.

There are a few counts of this clone. V and J are TRBV6-5 and TRBJ1-5, with D maybe TRBD1 (5 bases). The CDR3 runs to 15 residues. V lost 4 bases, J lost 3 bases, and 13 bases lay in between. The germline V gene encodes CDR1 MNHEY and CDR2 SVGAGI. Here the CDR3 DNA reads TGTGCCAGCAGTTTAGTCACAGGTTCCAATCAGCCCCAGCATTTT. Translated, it gives CASSLVTGSNQPQHF.

The chain combines TRBV30 with TRBJ1-4; tentative D call: TRBD1 (6 bases). The CDR3 contains 13 residues. CDR1 is GTSNPN, CDR2 SVGIG, per germline (reference sequence). V lost 5 bases, J lost 7 bases, and 14 bases lay in between. The CDR3 DNA reads as TGTGCCTGGGACCAGGGGTTAGGTGAAAAACTGTTTTTT. Its protein is CAWDQGLGEKLFF.

This chain connects TRBV5-1 to TRBJ2-2, with TRBD2 as a possible D gene (5 bases). This CDR3 contains 14 residues. The V end lost 3 bases, the J end lost 7 bases, and 13 bases lay between the germline ends. Germline V gene data show CDR1 as SGHRS and CDR2 as YFSETQ. CDR3 coding DNA: TGCGCCAGCAGCTCCGACTCCCGGGACGGGGAGCTGTTTTTT. The encoded protein is CASSSDSRDGELFF.

This clone turned up a few times. The chain employs TRBV4-1 and TRBJ2-2, with D possibly matching TRBD1 (5 bases). CDR3 length: 17 residues. Trimming stripped 1 base from V and 3 bases from J, with 15 bases between. Germline V lookup: CDR1 MGHRA, CDR2 YSYEKL. CDR3 residues: CASSQVDMIVYTGELFF. Here the CDR3 DNA reads TGCGCCAGCAGCCAAGTGGACATGATTGTTTACACCGGGGAGCTGTTTTTT.

This rearrangement joins TRBV30 to TRBJ2-1; tentatively, D is TRBD1 or TRBD2 (6 bases each). The CDR3 length is 10 residues. V dropped 5 bases and J dropped 9 bases, with 8 bases sitting between them. Germline V CDR1 and CDR2: GTSNPN, SVGIG (reference sequence). CDR3 nucleotide sequence: TGTGCCTGGGGGGGGCCTGAGCAGTTCTTC. Translation gives CAWGGPEQFF. The whole variable domain, filled in from reference TRBV30 and TRBJ2-1, reads SQTIHQWPATLVQPVGSPLSLECTVEGTSNPNLYWYRQAAGRGLQLLFYSVGIGQISSEVPQNLSASRPQDRQFILSSKKLLLSDSGFYLCAWGGPEQFFGPGTRLTVL.

The chain recombines TRBV25-1 with TRBJ1-1; no clear D gene. V was shortened by 8 bases and J by 1 base, with 5 bases between the two germline ends. The CDR3 is 11 residues long. The germline CDR1 and CDR2 sequences are MGHDK and SYGVNS. The chain's CDR3 is CASRENTEAFF. CDR3 nucleotide sequence: TGTGCCAGCCGGGAGAACACTGAAGCTTTCTTT. The entire variable domain, with the rest obtained from reference TRBV25-1 and TRBJ1-1, is as follows: EADIYQTPRYLVIGTGKKITLECSQTMGHDKMYWYQQDPGMELHLIHYSYGVNSTEKGDLSSESTVSRIRTEHFPLTLESARPSHTSQYLCASRENTEAFFGQGTRLTVV.

The V and J genes are TRBV28 and TRBJ1-1; TRBD1 agrees at 11 bases. The length of the CDR3 is 12 residues. The ends lost 8 bases at V and 7 bases at J; junction bases unmatched: 3. Germline V gene sequence: CDR1 MDHEN, CDR2 SYDVKM. The CDR3 protein is CASGTGGSEAFF. The CDR3 nucleotides read TGTGCCAGCGGGACAGGGGGGAGTGAAGCTTTCTTT.

The rearrangement links TRBV5-1 to TRBJ2-1; D call uncertain. The CDR3 consists of 16 residues. V was clipped by 4 bases and J by 0 bases, with 14 bases between them. CDR1 and CDR2 from the germline V gene are SGHRS and YFSETQ. The DNA of the CDR3 is TGCGCCAGCAGCCCTTTTGGTTCTAGCTCCTACAATGAGCAGTTCTTC. It yields the protein CASSPFGSSSYNEQFF.

V is TRBV5-4 and J is TRBJ2-2, with 8 bases identical to TRBD1. CDR1 is SGHNT and CDR2 is YYREEE in the germline V gene (reference sequence). The CDR3 has 16 residues. The trim removed 4 bases at V and 6 bases at J, leaving 11 bases unmatched. This CDR3 is CASSNDRGHYAGELFF. In nucleotides, the CDR3 is TGTGCCAGCAGCAACGACAGGGGCCATTACGCCGGGGAGCTGTTTTTT.